This T cell receptor (beta chain) was profiled in a study of type 1 regulatory T cells. Study in general: This in vitro CD4 product, T-allo10, is enriched for Tr1 cells and alloantigen-specific.

TCRdb ran MiXCR on the reads and lists one entry per CDR3 protein. The sample records 20,000 to 25,000 distinct CDR3 sequences, over 55% being singletons. Details on this clonotype: Its antigen remains unidentified.

The graft donor-derived T-allo10 cells reportedly recognize host alloantigens, are anergic, and suppress alloantigen-specifically. The CDR3 sequence is 17 residues long. Trimming shortened V by 2 bases and J by 5 bases, and 19 bases separated the two germline ends. Germline CDR1 LGHNA, CDR2 YSLEER. Sequenced input: cultured T cells, either the whole culture or a sorted T cell fraction (not recorded which). Subset noted: Tr1-enriched cell product generated in vitro against host alloantigens. The V gene is TRBV4-3, the J gene TRBJ1-3; D might be TRBD1 (5 bases). The clonotype originates from a human donor in good health. The CDR3: CASSQFWGGWGRNTIYF. DNA for the CDR3: TGCGCCAGCAGCCAATTCTGGGGCGGGTGGGGAAGAAACACCATATATTTT.